This entry lists 11 T cell receptor beta chains sequenced from one sample in a study of T cell responses to AZD1222 COVID-19 vaccine. Assay used: immunoSEQ multiplex PCR; TCRdb lists only in-frame clones, some missing. The sample yields 150,000 to 200,000 clones, around 88% seen once. The source material was peripheral blood, sampled 28 days after the second AZD1222 dose. All receptors come from an adult who received the AZD1222 COVID-19 vaccine.

The chain uses TRBV7-3 and TRBJ2-7; TRBD1 agrees at 9 bases. This CDR3 region has 14 residues. With V trimmed by 5 bases and J by 7 bases, 9 bases remained unmatched. CDR1 SGHTA and CDR2 FQGTGA come from the germline V gene. The CDR3 reads CASSPGTGSGEQYF. The CDR3 nucleotides are TGTGCCAGCAGCCCAGGGACAGGGAGTGGTGAGCAGTACTTC.

V is TRBV6-2 or TRBV6-3 and J is TRBJ1-5; D remains ambiguous. The CDR3 has 16 amino acids. CDR1 MNHEY and CDR2 SVGEGT come from the germline V gene. V lost 0 bases, J lost 2 bases, and 11 bases lay in between. The CDR3 coding sequence is TGTGCCAGCAGTTACTCAGCCCGGGCTCGCAATCAGCCCCAGCATTTT. Residues: CASSYSARARNQPQHF.

J is TRBJ1-6 and V is TRBV19; TRBD1 agrees at 8 bases. Germline V gene sequence: CDR1 LNHDA, CDR2 SQIVND (reference sequence). The CDR3 is 14 amino acids. The ends lost 6 bases at V and 10 bases at J; junction bases unmatched: 8. This chain's CDR3 is CASSRDRLGSPLHF. CDR3 bases: TGTGCCAGTAGCAGGGACAGGTTGGGATCACCCCTCCACTTT.

The gene calls are TRBV7-8 and TRBJ2-2; 10 bases are a match to TRBD2. V trimming: 5 bases; J trimming: 4 bases; junction bases outside the gene matches: 10. The germline V gene has CDR1 SGHVS and CDR2 FQNEAQ. The length of the CDR3 is 17 residues. CDR3 residues: CASSPGAGGPFTGELFF. The CDR3 coding sequence is TGTGCCAGCAGCCCCGGAGCGGGGGGGCCGTTCACCGGGGAGCTGTTTTTT.

The CDR3 sequence is CAWSGGSRTETQYF. CDR3 in DNA: TGTGCCTGGAGTGGGGGTTCCCGAACAGAGACCCAGTACTTC. The V gene is TRBV30, the J gene TRBJ2-5; D is undetermined. The CDR3 covers 14 residues. Trimming left V 1 base short and J 4 bases short, with 13 bases between. Germline V gene lookup returns CDR1 GTSNPN and CDR2 SVGIG (reference sequence).

This clone was detected once. The CDR3 reads CASSLEGTDTQYF. DNA for the CDR3: TGTGCCAGCAGTTTAGAGGGTACAGATACGCAGTATTTT. The rearrangement links TRBV12-3 or TRBV12-4 to TRBJ2-3; no definite D call. The V end was cut by 1 base, the J end by 3 bases, with 5 bases between. The CDR3 runs 13 residues.

V usage is TRBV7-3 and J usage is TRBJ2-1; 7 nucleotides agree with TRBD1. V lost 5 bases, J lost 4 bases, and 8 bases stayed unmatched. CDR3 length: 15 amino acids. Germline CDR1 SGHTA, CDR2 FQGTGA. This chain's CDR3 is CASSADRAFYNEQFF. As DNA, the CDR3 is TGTGCCAGCAGCGCCGACAGGGCGTTTTACAATGAGCAGTTCTTC.

The chain carries TRBV6-4 and TRBJ2-1; 7 bases match TRBD1. Germline V gene data show CDR1 as MRHNA and CDR2 as SNTAGT. V was pared by 3 bases and J by 4 bases, with 9 bases of the junction left unmatched. CDR3 length equals 16 residues. DNA of the CDR3: TGTGCCAGCAGTGATAGCCAAGACAGGGCGTACAATGAGCAGTTCTTC. Protein: CASSDSQDRAYNEQFF.

The chain is built from TRBV4-2 and TRBJ2-3; 8 bases line up with TRBD2. Looked up from germline, CDR1 is LGHNA and CDR2 is YNFKEQ. This CDR3 contains 17 residues. Losses at the gene ends were 0 bases for V and 1 base for J; bases not matched to a gene: 6. In DNA form, the CDR3 reads TGTGCCAGCAGCCAAGATCCTTTGCGGGGGGGCACAGATACGCAGTATTTT. Protein: CASSQDPLRGGTDTQYF.

This rearrangement joins TRBV9 to TRBJ2-1; 8 bases are shared with TRBD2. V was pared by 0 bases and J by 2 bases, with 1 base of the junction left unmatched. This CDR3 comprises 15 residues. CDR1 and CDR2 (germline): SGDLS, YYNGEE. CDR3 sequence (DNA): TGTGCCAGCAGCGTAGTAGCGGGGACCTACAATGAGCAGTTCTTC. Its translation: CASSVVAGTYNEQFF.

The chain is built from TRBV11-3 and TRBJ2-3; 7 bases agree with TRBD1. Germline V lookup: CDR1 SGHNT, CDR2 YENEEA. The V segment lost 5 bases and the J segment 0 bases; nucleotides outside the gene matches: 14. This CDR3 has 18 residues. CDR3 DNA: TGTGCCAGCAGCGGCCGGGACAGCGGTTTTGATAGCACAGATACGCAGTATTTT. It yields the protein CASSGRDSGFDSTDTQYF.